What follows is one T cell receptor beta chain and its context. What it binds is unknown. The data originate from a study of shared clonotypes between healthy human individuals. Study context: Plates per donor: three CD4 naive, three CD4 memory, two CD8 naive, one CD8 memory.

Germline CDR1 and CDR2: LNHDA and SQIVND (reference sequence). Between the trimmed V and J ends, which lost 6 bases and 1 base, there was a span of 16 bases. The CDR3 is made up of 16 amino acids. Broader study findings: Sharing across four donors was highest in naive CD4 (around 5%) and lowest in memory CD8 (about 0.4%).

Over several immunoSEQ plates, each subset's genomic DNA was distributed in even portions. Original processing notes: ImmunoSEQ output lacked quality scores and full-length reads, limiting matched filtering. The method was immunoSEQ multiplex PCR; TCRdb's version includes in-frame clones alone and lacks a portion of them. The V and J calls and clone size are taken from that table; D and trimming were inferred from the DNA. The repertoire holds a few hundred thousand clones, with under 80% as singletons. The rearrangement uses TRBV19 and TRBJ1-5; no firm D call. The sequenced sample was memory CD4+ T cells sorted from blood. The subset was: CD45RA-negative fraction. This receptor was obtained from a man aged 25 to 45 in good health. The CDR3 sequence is CASRTQHGGSNQPQHF. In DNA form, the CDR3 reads TGTGCCAGTAGGACCCAACATGGCGGCAGCAATCAGCCCCAGCATTTT. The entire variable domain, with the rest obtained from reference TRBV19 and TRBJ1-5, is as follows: DGGITQSPKYLFRKEGQNVTLSCEQNLNHDAMYWYRQDPGQGLRLIYYSQIVNDFQKGDIAEGYSVSREKKESFPLTVTSAQKNPTAFYLCASRTQHGGSNQPQHFGDGTRLSIL.